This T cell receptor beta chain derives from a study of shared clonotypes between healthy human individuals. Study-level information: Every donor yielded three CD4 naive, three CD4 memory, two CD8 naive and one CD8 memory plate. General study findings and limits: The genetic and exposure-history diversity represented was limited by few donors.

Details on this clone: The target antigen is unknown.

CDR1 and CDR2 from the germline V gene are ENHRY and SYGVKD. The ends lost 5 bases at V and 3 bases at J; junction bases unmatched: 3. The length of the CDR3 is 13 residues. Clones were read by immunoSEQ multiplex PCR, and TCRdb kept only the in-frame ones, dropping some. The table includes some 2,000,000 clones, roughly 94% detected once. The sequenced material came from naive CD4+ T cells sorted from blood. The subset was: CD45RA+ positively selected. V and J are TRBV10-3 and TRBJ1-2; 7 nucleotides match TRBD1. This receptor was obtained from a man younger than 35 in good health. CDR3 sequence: CAISTGTDYGYTF. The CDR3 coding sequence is TGTGCCATCAGTACCGGGACAGACTATGGCTACACCTTC.